The 31 T cell receptor beta chains listed next were all sequenced from one sample in a study of regulatory T cells in long-lasting Graves disease. Assembly of TCR beta libraries relied on iRepertoire HTBI primers together with Arm-PCR of CDR3 regions. In TCRdb, the multiplex PCR reads were re-called with MiXCR into one record per CDR3 protein. The profile shows under 700,000 distinct CDR3 sequences, 15% to 20% of them singletons. Time point given: newly diagnosed GD, antithyroid drugs for less than 3 months. With RNA extracted from PBMCs as input, the TCR library was made. The sample also formed part of further work on T cells in Graves' hyperthyroidism and ophthalmopathy.

This sample comprised peripheral blood mononuclear cells (PBMCs), obtained at new diagnosis, from a patient treated with antithyroid drugs. The receptor source for this set is a woman aged 40 to 65 with Graves disease.

This clonotype was recorded at least ten times. The V call is TRBV18, the J call TRBJ2-7; 8 bases match TRBD1. Germline V gene data show CDR1 as KGHSH and CDR2 as LQKENI. Trimming cost V 4 bases and J 2 bases; bases outside gene matches: 7. The CDR3 loop spans 15 amino acids. CDR3 loop: CASSLAGQGPYEQYF. In DNA, the CDR3 is TGTGCCAGCTCACTCGCTGGACAGGGACCCTACGAGCAGTACTTC.

This clonotype was seen repeatedly, ten times or more. The chain couples TRBV12-3 or TRBV12-4 to TRBJ2-6, with a possible D match to TRBD1 (5 bases). Trimming pared 1 base from V and 4 bases from J, leaving 8 bases between. The CDR3 has 15 amino acids. The CDR3: CASSLEGLGANVLTF. CDR3 coding DNA: TGTGCCAGCAGTTTAGAGGGGCTCGGGGCCAACGTCCTGACTTTC.

The V gene is TRBV28, the J gene TRBJ1-1; D ambiguous. V dropped 5 bases and J dropped 8 bases, with 12 bases sitting between them. The CDR3 consists of 12 residues. Germline CDR1 reads MDHEN; CDR2 reads SYDVKM. This chain's CDR3 is CASSLIEREAFF. CDR3 DNA sequence: TGTGCCAGCAGTCTTATTGAACGCGAAGCTTTCTTT.

The table lists this clonotype with many counts. The rearrangement joins TRBV12-3 or TRBV12-4 to TRBJ1-2, with D possibly matching TRBD1 (5 bases). The CDR3 totals 15 residues. The germline V and J ends were trimmed by 5 bases and 3 bases, with 16 bases remaining between them. Here the CDR3 reads CASSPRAGPHYGYTF. For the CDR3, the DNA is TGTGCCAGCAGTCCAAGAGCAGGGCCCCACTATGGCTACACCTTC.

This clonotype was picked up many times. The junction departs from germline at one end; a sequencing error may be responsible. The chain joins TRBV12-3 or TRBV12-4 to TRBJ2-7, with 7 bases aligning to TRBD1. The CDR3 is made up of 12 amino acids. The CDR3 loop is CASSPDRSEQYF. The CDR3 DNA follows: TGCGCCAGCAGCCCGGACAGGTCCGAGCAGTACTTC.

This clonotype was recorded a few times. This may arise from a read error, as a much more abundant clone is one base away. The chain is built from TRBV7-2 and TRBJ2-1, with D possibly being TRBD1 or TRBD2 (6 bases each). Germline V gene lookup returns CDR1 SGHTA and CDR2 FQGNSA. This CDR3 region has 13 residues. The DNA for the CDR3 is TGTGCCAGCGGGGGGCATCTAAACAATGAGCGGTTCTTC. It encodes CASGGHLNNERFF.

At least ten counts were recorded for this clonotype. The chain employs TRBV11-2 and TRBJ2-7; TRBD1 aligns across 8 bases. The CDR3 extends over 14 amino acids. The germline V gene encodes CDR1 SGHAT and CDR2 FQNNGV. V dropped 4 bases and J dropped 3; count of bases not matched to a gene: 5. CDR3 residues: CASSSMTGDYEQYF. The DNA of the CDR3 is TGTGCCAGCAGCTCCATGACAGGGGACTACGAGCAGTACTTC.

There are a few counts of this clonotype. The chain combines TRBV19 with TRBJ1-5, with no clear D. Germline V gives CDR1 LNHDA, CDR2 SQIVND (reference sequence). This CDR3 region has 15 residues. V lost 9 bases, J lost 7 bases, and 22 bases lay in between. CDR3 in amino acids: CASAERTEWFQPQHF. Written as DNA, the CDR3 is TGTGCCAGCGCCGAGCGGACCGAATGGTTCCAGCCCCAGCATTTT.

This clonotype was counted ten times or more. The chain combines TRBV20-1 with TRBJ2-7; TRBD2 matches at 13 bases. From germline, CDR1 is DFQATT and CDR2 SNEGSKA (reference sequence). This CDR3 has 14 amino acids. The J segment lost 3 bases and the V segment lost 6 bases, leaving 5 bases of the junction unmatched. CDR3 sequence: CSAPRTSGGYEQYF. In DNA form, the CDR3 reads TGCAGTGCCCCTCGGACTAGCGGGGGCTACGAGCAGTACTTC.

This clonotype was found many times. The genes are TRBV3-1 and TRBJ2-1, with no clear D. The germline V and J ends were trimmed by 1 base and 4 bases, with 5 bases remaining between them. CDR1 is LGHDT and CDR2 is YNNKEL in the germline V gene (reference sequence). CDR3 size: 13 residues. For the CDR3, the DNA is TGTGCCAGCAGCCAAGGGCGGTACAATGAGCAGTTCTTC. Its translation is CASSQGRYNEQFF.

The V call is TRBV2, the J call TRBJ2-1, with D possibly being TRBD2 (5 bases). The germline gives CDR1 SNHLY, CDR2 FYNNEI. CDR3 size: 11 residues. Trimming stripped 2 bases from V and 10 bases from J, with 6 bases between. The CDR3 DNA reads TGTGCCAGCAGTGAAACGGGGGAGCAGTTCTTC. The encoded protein is CASSETGEQFF.

DNA for the CDR3: TGCGCCAGCAGCTTGGGTCCTGCCCAAGAGACCCAGTACTTC. It encodes CASSLGPAQETQYF. V gene TRBV5-1 combines with J gene TRBJ2-5; no firm D call. Trimming took off 0 bases at V and 1 base at J, with 7 bases between the two ends. The CDR3 consists of 14 residues. The germline gives CDR1 SGHRS, CDR2 YFSETQ.

This clonotype was seen repeatedly, ten times or more. The chain has TRBV24-1 and TRBJ2-1; TRBD2 agrees at 8 bases. Germline V gene data show CDR1 as KGHDR and CDR2 as SFDVKD. The CDR3 length is 15 residues. The junction had 7 bases not matched to a gene; V was cut back by 7 bases and J by 3 bases. CDR3 in amino acids: CATSKPGGDYNEQFF. CDR3 DNA sequence: TGTGCCACCAGCAAACCGGGGGGGGACTACAATGAGCAGTTCTTC.

V usage is TRBV6-2 or TRBV6-3 and J usage is TRBJ2-7; the D gene is possibly TRBD1 (6 bases). Germline values: CDR1 MNHEY, CDR2 SVGEGT. The CDR3 has 15 residues. Deletions cut 2 bases from V and 0 bases from J, with 11 bases between. CDR3 nucleotide sequence: TGTGCCAGCAGTTACGGACAGACGGACTCCTACGAGCAGTACTTC. This gives the protein CASSYGQTDSYEQYF.

The V call is TRBV29-1, the J call TRBJ1-3, with TRBD1 identical over 7 bases. This CDR3 spans 15 amino acids. The germline CDR1 and CDR2 sequences are SQVTM and ANQGSEA. The V gene end was trimmed by 4 bases and the J gene end by 4 bases; junction bases not matched to a gene: 10. This CDR3 reads CSVGMGTDRGNTIYF. CDR3 coding DNA: TGCAGCGTTGGTATGGGGACAGATAGAGGAAACACCATATATTTT.

This clonotype was recorded a few times. The chain couples TRBV10-2 to TRBJ2-1; 10 nucleotides align to TRBD2. The CDR3 extends over 14 amino acids. With 3 bases clipped from V and 9 bases from J, the junction kept 5 bases outside the gene matches. Germline V gene lookup returns CDR1 WSHSY and CDR2 SAAADI. CDR3 amino acids: CASSESGGAFEQFF. In DNA, the CDR3 is TGCGCCAGCAGTGAAAGCGGGGGGGCGTTTGAGCAGTTCTTC.

Only one count was recorded for this clonotype. This CDR3 is CASSEEARGSYNSPLHF. The CDR3 coding sequence is TGCGCCAGCAGTGAGGAGGCCAGGGGGTCCTATAATTCACCCCTCCACTTT. The chain is built from TRBV10-2 and TRBJ1-6; 7 bases match TRBD1. V shed 2 bases and J 1 base; nucleotides not matched to a gene: 5. Germline V CDR1 and CDR2: WSHSY, SAAADI. The CDR3 runs 17 residues.

The gene calls are TRBV5-4 and TRBJ2-3, with 8 bases aligning to TRBD2. After removal of 4 bases from V and 2 bases from J, the junction contained 15 bases not matched to a gene. The CDR3 consists of 18 residues. Germline V gene data show CDR1 as SGHNT and CDR2 as YYREEE (reference sequence). CDR3 nucleotide sequence: TGTGCCAGCAGCCCTGGGGGTGGGGTAGCGGGGCACACAGATACGCAGTATTTT. It translates to CASSPGGGVAGHTDTQYF.

This clonotype has a count of ten or more. The chain recombines TRBV5-1 with TRBJ2-7; 11 bases map to TRBD1. From germline, CDR1 is SGHRS and CDR2 YFSETQ. Trimming at V came to 4 bases and at J to 6 bases, leaving 6 bases not matched to a gene. This CDR3 region has 14 residues. The CDR3 nucleotides read TGCGCCAGCAGCGAGGGACAGGGGGTAGGCGAGCAGTACTTC. Its protein product is CASSEGQGVGEQYF.

In its sample, this clonotype was seen many times. The chain recombines TRBV11-2 with TRBJ2-7; D possibly matches TRBD1 or TRBD2 (5 bases each). CDR1 and CDR2 from the germline V gene are SGHAT and FQNNGV. With 0 bases removed from V and 6 bases from J, the gap between germline ends came to 15 bases. CDR3 length equals 15 residues. CDR3 bases: TGTGCCAGCAGCTTAGATCCGGGAACAGGCCTCGAGCAGTACTTC. Amino acids: CASSLDPGTGLEQYF.

This chain links TRBV19 with TRBJ1-2; D is ambiguous. Per germline, CDR1 LNHDA and CDR2 SQIVND (reference sequence). Deletions cut 6 bases from V and 8 bases from J, with 19 bases between. The CDR3 has 14 residues. CDR3 protein: CASSSLLGVAGYTF. Written as DNA, the CDR3 is TGTGCCAGTAGCTCCCTATTAGGTGTGGCGGGCTACACCTTC.

This clonotype was observed a handful of times. The rearrangement joins TRBV12-3 or TRBV12-4 to TRBJ1-5; D might be TRBD1 (5 bases). The CDR3 has 14 amino acids. Trimming took 7 bases from V and 4 from J, leaving 14 bases between them. CDR3 nucleotide sequence: TGTGCCAGCACCCCGGACATGCCAAATCAGCCCCAGCATTTT. This translates into CASTPDMPNQPQHF.

In its sample, this clonotype was seen many times. V gene TRBV2 combines with J gene TRBJ2-2; 9 nucleotides align to TRBD2. This CDR3 comprises 18 residues. The J segment lost 2 bases and the V segment lost 1 base, leaving 8 bases of the junction unmatched. Germline V gene lookup returns CDR1 SNHLY and CDR2 FYNNEI. CDR3 bases: TGTGCCAGCAGTGAAGTAATTAGCGGGGGCGAAAACACCGGGGAGCTGTTTTTT. Protein sequence: CASSEVISGGENTGELFF.

This clonotype has at least ten counts. The genes are TRBV5-1 and TRBJ1-2; no firm D call. The CDR3 has 15 residues. Germline lookup yields CDR1 SGHRS and CDR2 YFSETQ. Trimming took off 5 bases at V and 1 base at J, with 15 bases between the two ends. The CDR3 reads CASRAWVGDNYGYTF. The CDR3 bases are TGCGCCAGCAGGGCGTGGGTCGGGGATAACTATGGCTACACCTTC.

This clonotype was counted a few times. This chain joins TRBV27 and TRBJ1-6, with 9 bases lining up with TRBD1. CDR3 length: 19 residues. Unmatched junction bases numbered 19, after V lost 6 bases and J lost 7 bases. The V gene's germline CDR1 is MNHEY and CDR2 SMNVEV (reference sequence). The CDR3 loop is CASSRAGSGTGFLNSPLHF. The CDR3 nucleotides read TGTGCCAGCAGCCGAGCGGGGTCCGGGACAGGGTTTCTAAATTCACCCCTCCACTTT.

The sample holds many counts of this clonotype. The chain combines TRBV30 with TRBJ1-3, with D possibly matching TRBD1 (5 bases). The germline V gene encodes CDR1 GTSNPN and CDR2 SVGIG (reference sequence). The CDR3 is made up of 15 amino acids. The germline V and J ends were trimmed by 1 base and 0 bases, with 10 bases remaining between them. In DNA form, the CDR3 reads TGTGCCTGGAGTGGCCAGGGTCTCTCTGGAAACACCATATATTTT. Its protein product is CAWSGQGLSGNTIYF.

This chain uses TRBV12-3 or TRBV12-4 with TRBJ2-2; TRBD2 is a possible D gene (5 bases). Between the trimmed V and J ends, which lost 9 bases and 6 bases, there was a span of 11 bases. The CDR3 is 12 amino acids. The DNA for the CDR3 is TGTGCCAGTGCTTCCGGGGCCGGGGAGCTGTTTTTT. This encodes CASASGAGELFF.

This clonotype was seen ten or more times. The DNA of the CDR3 is TGTGCCAGCAGCCACGGCGATAGTAATTCACCCCTCCACTTT. Encoded protein: CASSHGDSNSPLHF. The chain couples TRBV7-9 to TRBJ1-6; D not certain. Germline values: CDR1 SEHNR, CDR2 FQNEAQ (reference sequence). Deletions cut 5 bases from V and 6 bases from J, with 11 bases between. The CDR3 totals 14 residues.

This clonotype appeared many times. The chain is built from TRBV28 and TRBJ1-2, with D perhaps matching TRBD1 (5 bases). This CDR3 comprises 12 residues. The V end was cut by 2 bases, the J end by 6 bases, with 7 bases between. CDR1 is MDHEN, CDR2 SYDVKM, per germline. The CDR3, as DNA: TGTGCCAGCAGTTTAAGAGGGGATGGCTACACCTTC. Protein: CASSLRGDGYTF.

This clonotype was seen more than once but under ten times. The chain carries TRBV20-1 and TRBJ1-5; no clear D. The CDR3 has 16 amino acids. Germline lookup yields CDR1 DFQATT and CDR2 SNEGSKA (reference sequence). Trimming pared 1 base from V and 0 bases from J, leaving 13 bases between. The CDR3 loop is CSARAPGIYSNQPQHF. The CDR3, as DNA: TGCAGTGCTAGAGCTCCGGGCATCTATAGCAATCAGCCCCAGCATTTT.

V gene TRBV28 combines with J gene TRBJ2-2, with D perhaps matching TRBD1 (5 bases). The germline CDR1 and CDR2 sequences are MDHEN and SYDVKM. The length of the CDR3 is 18 residues. V was shortened by 3 bases and J by 5 bases, with 22 bases between the two germline ends. The CDR3 DNA sequence: TGTGCCAGCAGTTTTTTTGGCCAGAGACAGCTTATTACCGGGGAGCTGTTTTTT. It encodes CASSFFGQRQLITGELFF. The full variable domain, its missing parts supplied by reference TRBV28 and TRBJ2-2, is DVKVTQSSRYLVKRTGEKVFLECVQDMDHENMFWYRQDPGLGLRLIYFSYDVKMKEKGDIPEGYSVSREKKERFSLILESASTNQTSMYLCASSFFGQRQLITGELFFGEGSRLTVL.